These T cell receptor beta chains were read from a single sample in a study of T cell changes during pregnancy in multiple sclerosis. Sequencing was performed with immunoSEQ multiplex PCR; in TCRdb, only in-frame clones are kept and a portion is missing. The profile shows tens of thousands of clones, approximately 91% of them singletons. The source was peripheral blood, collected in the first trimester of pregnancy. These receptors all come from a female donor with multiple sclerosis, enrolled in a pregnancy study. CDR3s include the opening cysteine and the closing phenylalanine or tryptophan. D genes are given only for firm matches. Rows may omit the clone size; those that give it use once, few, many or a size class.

CDR3nt: TGCGCCAGCAGCCCTGCGGGCTCTAGCACAGATACGCAGTATTTT
CDR3aa: CASSPAGSSTDTQYF
d_gene: .
len: 15
v_gene: TRBV4-3
abundance: .
j_gene: TRBJ2-3

CDR3nt: TGTGCCATCAGGGGGGGGATTAGCGGGGTGGCCCCCTTTTCACAAGATACGCAGTATTTT
CDR3aa: CAIRGGISGVAPFSQDTQYF
d_gene: TRBD2
len: 20
v_gene: TRBV10-3
abundance: .
j_gene: TRBJ2-3

CDR3nt: TGTGCCAGCTCACCCCGACTAAACAATGAGCAGTTCTTC
CDR3aa: CASSPRLNNEQFF
d_gene: .
len: 13
v_gene: TRBV18
abundance: .
j_gene: TRBJ2-1

CDR3nt: TGCGCCAGCAGCGACGATAGCGGGAGGGCCGTAAATGAGCAGTTCTTC
CDR3aa: CASSDDSGRAVNEQFF
d_gene: TRBD2
len: 16
v_gene: TRBV5-1
abundance: once
j_gene: TRBJ2-1

CDR3nt: TGTGCCAGCAGTGGACAGTTTCCTGGAAACACCATATATTTT
CDR3aa: CASSGQFPGNTIYF
d_gene: .
len: 14
v_gene: TRBV28
abundance: .
j_gene: TRBJ1-3

CDR3nt: TGTGCCAGCTACCCGACAGGGGATAACACCGGGGAGCTGTTTTTT
CDR3aa: CASYPTGDNTGELFF
d_gene: TRBD1
len: 15
v_gene: TRBV6-6
abundance: few
j_gene: TRBJ2-2

CDR3nt: TGTGCCAGCAGCTTGGCGGGGGGCGACTACGAGCAGTACTTC
CDR3aa: CASSLAGGDYEQYF
d_gene: .
len: 14
v_gene: TRBV5-5
abundance: once
j_gene: TRBJ2-7

CDR3nt: TGTGCCAGTAGTATAACAAGGACAGGGAATCCCGGGGAGACCCAGTACTTC
CDR3aa: CASSITRTGNPGETQYF
d_gene: TRBD1
len: 17
v_gene: TRBV19
abundance: .
j_gene: TRBJ2-5

CDR3nt: TGTGCCAGCAGCTTAGGGGGCGGGATGTCCTACAATGAGCAGTTCTTC
CDR3aa: CASSLGGGMSYNEQFF
d_gene: .
len: 16
v_gene: TRBV7-6
abundance: .
j_gene: TRBJ2-1

CDR3nt: TGTGCCAGCAGTGAACAGGAGGCAGGGGGTTACAATGAGCAGTTCTTC
CDR3aa: CASSEQEAGGYNEQFF
d_gene: TRBD1
len: 16
v_gene: TRBV6-1
abundance: .
j_gene: TRBJ2-1

CDR3nt: TGTGCCAGCAGCTTTGGGGGAGGCTACACCGGGGAGCTGTTTTTT
CDR3aa: CASSFGGGYTGELFF
d_gene: .
len: 15
v_gene: TRBV13
abundance: .
j_gene: TRBJ2-2

CDR3nt: TGTGCCACGGGACAGCAAGAGACCCAGTACTTC
CDR3aa: CATGQQETQYF
d_gene: TRBD1
len: 11
v_gene: TRBV19
abundance: once
j_gene: TRBJ2-5

CDR3nt: TGTGCCAGCAGTGAATACTTTAATTCACCCCTCCACTTT
CDR3aa: CASSEYFNSPLHF
d_gene: .
len: 13
v_gene: TRBV6-1
abundance: .
j_gene: TRBJ1-6

CDR3nt: TGTGCCAGCAGCCACGCGACAGGCCGCTTTGAAGCTTTCTTT
CDR3aa: CASSHATGRFEAFF
d_gene: .
len: 14
v_gene: TRBV7-2
abundance: .
j_gene: TRBJ1-1

CDR3nt: TGTGCCTGGAGTCTGGTGGGGTCAGGTCGGGGAGATACGCAGTATTTT
CDR3aa: CAWSLVGSGRGDTQYF
d_gene: .
len: 16
v_gene: TRBV30
abundance: .
j_gene: TRBJ2-3

CDR3nt: TGTGCCAGCAGCTTAGAGGGACTAGCGTTTAACAATGAGCAGTTCTTC
CDR3aa: CASSLEGLAFNNEQFF
d_gene: TRBD2
len: 16
v_gene: TRBV13
abundance: .
j_gene: TRBJ2-1

CDR3nt: TGTGCCAGCAGGGCCACGACAGGGGGTGGAAGCACTGAAGCTTTCTTT
CDR3aa: CASRATTGGGSTEAFF
d_gene: TRBD1
len: 16
v_gene: TRBV6-4
abundance: .
j_gene: TRBJ1-1

CDR3nt: TGTGCCAGCAGCTTACGGGAGAACTTCCTGAGGGAGCAGTTCTTC
CDR3aa: CASSLRENFLREQFF
d_gene: .
len: 15
v_gene: TRBV5-4
abundance: once
j_gene: TRBJ2-1

CDR3nt: TGTGCCAGCAGCCCATACAGGGGGTCCCTCTATGGCTACACCTTC
CDR3aa: CASSPYRGSLYGYTF
d_gene: TRBD1
len: 15
v_gene: TRBV9
abundance: .
j_gene: TRBJ1-2

CDR3nt: TGTGCCAGCAGTTACTCCGTCGAGACCCAGTACTTC
CDR3aa: CASSYSVETQYF
d_gene: .
len: 12
v_gene: TRBV6-5
abundance: .
j_gene: TRBJ2-5

CDR3nt: TGTGCCAGTAGTATCCTTAACCAGGGGAACACTGAAGCTTTCTTT
CDR3aa: CASSILNQGNTEAFF
d_gene: .
len: 15
v_gene: TRBV19
abundance: .
j_gene: TRBJ1-1

CDR3nt: TGCGCCAGCAGCCAAGAGACGGGAAAGAACACCGGGGAGCTGTTTTTT
CDR3aa: CASSQETGKNTGELFF
d_gene: .
len: 16
v_gene: TRBV4-1
abundance: .
j_gene: TRBJ2-2

CDR3nt: TGTGCCAGCAGCTTATTACCGGGAAGCCACGAGCAGTACTTC
CDR3aa: CASSLLPGSHEQYF
d_gene: .
len: 14
v_gene: TRBV11-3
abundance: .
j_gene: TRBJ2-7

CDR3nt: TGTGCCAGCAGGGAGCGGGCCTCCTACGAGCAGTACTTC
CDR3aa: CASRERASYEQYF
d_gene: .
len: 13
v_gene: TRBV7-2
abundance: .
j_gene: TRBJ2-7

CDR3nt: TGTGCCAGCAACCCGTATGGGACACTAAGCTCCTACAATGAGCAGTTCTTC
CDR3aa: CASNPYGTLSSYNEQFF
d_gene: .
len: 17
v_gene: TRBV5-6
abundance: .
j_gene: TRBJ2-1

CDR3nt: TGTGCCAGCAGCTTAGCCCCGCGGGCTACCGTCTCCAATGAGCAGTTCTTC
CDR3aa: CASSLAPRATVSNEQFF
d_gene: .
len: 17
v_gene: TRBV7-6
abundance: .
j_gene: TRBJ2-1

CDR3nt: TGTGCCAGCAGGGACGCTGGGAGACCTAACTATGGCTACACCTTC
CDR3aa: CASRDAGRPNYGYTF
d_gene: .
len: 15
v_gene: TRBV6-1
abundance: once
j_gene: TRBJ1-2

CDR3nt: TGCGCCAGCAGCGTGACTAGCGGGCACGAGCAGTACTTC
CDR3aa: CASSVTSGHEQYF
d_gene: TRBD2
len: 13
v_gene: TRBV5-1
abundance: once
j_gene: TRBJ2-7

CDR3nt: TGTGCCAGCAGTTACTCGACAAGGAGGTCCACCGGGGAGCTGTTTTTT
CDR3aa: CASSYSTRRSTGELFF
d_gene: .
len: 16
v_gene: TRBV6-6
abundance: .
j_gene: TRBJ2-2

CDR3nt: TGTGCCAGCAGCGGGGACAGGGAGGAGACCCAGTACTTC
CDR3aa: CASSGDREETQYF
d_gene: TRBD1
len: 13
v_gene: TRBV5-4
abundance: .
j_gene: TRBJ2-5

CDR3nt: TGCGCCAGCAGCCCGGGACAGGGGATTACATATGGCTACACCTTC
CDR3aa: CASSPGQGITYGYTF
d_gene: TRBD1
len: 15
v_gene: TRBV5-1
abundance: medium-sized
j_gene: TRBJ1-2

CDR3nt: TGTGCCCGAGTTGGTAGCGGCTACAATGAGCAGTTCTTC
CDR3aa: CARVGSGYNEQFF
d_gene: .
len: 13
v_gene: TRBV2
abundance: .
j_gene: TRBJ2-1

CDR3nt: TGCAGCGTTGGGGACACCTCTGGGGCCAACGTCCTGACTTTC
CDR3aa: CSVGDTSGANVLTF
d_gene: .
len: 14
v_gene: TRBV29-1
abundance: .
j_gene: TRBJ2-6

CDR3nt: TGTGCCTGGAGGCGGAGTTCCCTGACAGATACGCAGTATTTT
CDR3aa: CAWRRSSLTDTQYF
d_gene: .
len: 14
v_gene: TRBV30
abundance: .
j_gene: TRBJ2-3

CDR3nt: TGTGCCAGCAGATTTACAGGGGGCACTGAAGCTTTCTTT
CDR3aa: CASRFTGGTEAFF
d_gene: TRBD1
len: 13
v_gene: TRBV27
abundance: .
j_gene: TRBJ1-1

CDR3nt: TGTGCCAGCAGCCTACAACAGGGGGCGATGGGCAATCAGCCCCAGCATTTT
CDR3aa: CASSLQQGAMGNQPQHF
d_gene: TRBD1
len: 17
v_gene: TRBV7-2
abundance: .
j_gene: TRBJ1-5

CDR3nt: TGTGCCAGTAGGCCCGGACTAGCGGGGATAGATACGCAGTATTTT
CDR3aa: CASRPGLAGIDTQYF
d_gene: TRBD2
len: 15
v_gene: TRBV19
abundance: .
j_gene: TRBJ2-3